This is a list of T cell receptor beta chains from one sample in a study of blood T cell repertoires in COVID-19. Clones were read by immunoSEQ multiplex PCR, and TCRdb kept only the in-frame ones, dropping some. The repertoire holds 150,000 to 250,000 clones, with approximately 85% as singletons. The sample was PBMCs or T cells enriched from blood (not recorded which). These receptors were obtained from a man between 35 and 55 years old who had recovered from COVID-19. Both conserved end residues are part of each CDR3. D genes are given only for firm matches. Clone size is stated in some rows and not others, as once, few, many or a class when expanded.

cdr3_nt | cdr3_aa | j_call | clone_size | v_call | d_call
TGTGCCAGCAGCCAACCTCCGGGGAGGGAATCGTCGGAGCAGTTCTTC | CASSQPPGRESSEQFF | TRBJ2-1 | NA | TRBV4-2 | TRBD2
TGTGCCAGTAGTATAAAAGGGGGCGGGATAACCTACAATGAGCAGTTCTTC | CASSIKGGGITYNEQFF | TRBJ2-1 | few | TRBV19 | NA
TGTGCCAGCAGTTTAAGGCTGGGGGGCTCCTACGAGCAGTACTTC | CASSLRLGGSYEQYF | TRBJ2-7 | NA | TRBV27 | NA
TGTGCCAGCAGAAAGGGACAGGGGGACGAGCAGTACTTC | CASRKGQGDEQYF | TRBJ2-7 | NA | TRBV5-4 | TRBD1
TGTGCCAGCTCACCAGCTCGACAGATCCAAGAGACCCAGTACTTC | CASSPARQIQETQYF | TRBJ2-5 | NA | TRBV18 | NA
TGTGCCAGCAGCTCGTCAGACGGGAGGGAAAAACTGTTTTTT | CASSSSDGREKLFF | TRBJ1-4 | NA | TRBV13 | NA
TGTGCTAGTGGTTTGGTACAGGGGGCGTCCACTGAAGCTTTCTTT | CASGLVQGASTEAFF | TRBJ1-1 | few | TRBV12-5 | TRBD1
TGTGCCAGTAGTCCCCACCCGGAGGCGGGGTTAGGCTACGAGCAGTACTTC | CASSPHPEAGLGYEQYF | TRBJ2-7 | NA | TRBV19 | NA
TGCGCCAGCAGCTTGGAGGACAGCTTCGTTGAAGCTTTCTTT | CASSLEDSFVEAFF | TRBJ1-1 | NA | TRBV5-1 | NA
TGTGCCAGCAGCTCGTCGGACTATTTTCAAGAGACCCAGTACTTC | CASSSSDYFQETQYF | TRBJ2-5 | NA | TRBV7-6 | NA
TGTGCCAGCAGCGGCGGGACAGGGCCCCTAGGCACCATATATTTT | CASSGGTGPLGTIYF | TRBJ1-3 | NA | TRBV2 | TRBD1
TGTGCCAGCAGTTCCTCAAGCGGGTACTCCTACGAGCAGTACTTC | CASSSSSGYSYEQYF | TRBJ2-7 | NA | TRBV28 | NA
TGCAGCGTTCGGAGCAGCTCCTACAATGAGCAGTTCTTC | CSVRSSSYNEQFF | TRBJ2-1 | NA | TRBV29-1 | NA
TGTGCCATCAGTGGGGGGAGGCAGGTGGCGGGAGGTGCTTTCTTT | CAISGGRQVAGGAFF | TRBJ1-1 | NA | TRBV10-3 | NA
TGTGCCAGCAGCTCCGGGATCAACACCGGGGAGCTGTTTTTT | CASSSGINTGELFF | TRBJ2-2 | NA | TRBV7-2 | NA
TGTGCCAGCAGCCTAGCGGGAGGGCGGGCAGATACGCAGTATTTT | CASSLAGGRADTQYF | TRBJ2-3 | NA | TRBV7-2 | TRBD2
TGCGCCAGCAGCTTGGCCTTGGGGACAGGGGGCGCGCGGGGCTACACCTTC | CASSLALGTGGARGYTF | TRBJ1-2 | NA | TRBV5-1 | TRBD1
TGTGCCAGTAGTCCGGGACATCCCATTGATACGCAGTATTTT | CASSPGHPIDTQYF | TRBJ2-3 | few | TRBV19 | NA
TGTGCCAGCAGCCAAAGTGGCAGTAGCACAGATACGCAGTATTTT | CASSQSGSSTDTQYF | TRBJ2-3 | NA | TRBV4-2 | NA
TGTGCCAGCCTGAGGGAGGGCACTGAAGCTTTCTTT | CASLREGTEAFF | TRBJ1-1 | NA | TRBV2 | NA
TGTGCCAGCTCACAACAGGAAGTTGCAACTAATGAAAAACTGTTTTTT | CASSQQEVATNEKLFF | TRBJ1-4 | NA | TRBV18 | NA
TGCGCCAGCAGCGAAAAGACAGGGGATAATGAAAAACTGTTTTTT | CASSEKTGDNEKLFF | TRBJ1-4 | NA | TRBV5-1 | TRBD1
TGTGCCAGCAGGACGGTGGGGGGTAATCAGCCCCAGCATTTT | CASRTVGGNQPQHF | TRBJ1-5 | NA | TRBV6-5 | NA
TGTGCCAGCAGCTTCCAAGGCGGGGGAGAGCAGTTCTTC | CASSFQGGGEQFF | TRBJ2-1 | NA | TRBV7-3 | TRBD2
TGTGCCAGCAGCCAATCCGGGACAGCGGGAGAGACCCAGTACTTC | CASSQSGTAGETQYF | TRBJ2-5 | NA | TRBV9 | NA
TGCGCCAGCAGCCAAGAAGGGGGAGGGTGGGGGAATGAGCAGTTCTTC | CASSQEGGGWGNEQFF | TRBJ2-1 | NA | TRBV4-1 | NA
TGTGCCAGCAGCTTACACGGGGAAGAGACCCAGTACTTC | CASSLHGEETQYF | TRBJ2-5 | NA | TRBV7-3 | NA
TGTGCCAGCAGATCAGGGCCCATGAATACGCAGTATTTT | CASRSGPMNTQYF | TRBJ2-3 | NA | TRBV14 | NA
TGTGCCAGTAGTTCGGACAGCAGGGCCGACTATGGCTACACCTTC | CASSSDSRADYGYTF | TRBJ1-2 | NA | TRBV19 | NA
TGTGCCAGCAGCCGACCCGGGACAGGGGGTAAACCCCTCCACTTT | CASSRPGTGGKPLHF | TRBJ1-6 | NA | TRBV3-1/TRBV3-2 | TRBD1
TGTGCCAGCAGCGTACAGACAGGAATCTATGGCTACACCTTC | CASSVQTGIYGYTF | TRBJ1-2 | NA | TRBV9 | NA
TGTGCCAGCAGCTTAGGGGCAGCCGGGGTAGGTGGCTACACCTTC | CASSLGAAGVGGYTF | TRBJ1-2 | few | TRBV7-9 | NA
TGTGCCAGCAGCTTGGGGGGCGCCGGCGGAAACACCATATATTTT | CASSLGGAGGNTIYF | TRBJ1-3 | NA | TRBV5-6 | NA
TGTGCCAGCAGTTACGACACCAATCAGCCCCAGCATTTT | CASSYDTNQPQHF | TRBJ1-5 | NA | TRBV6-5 | NA
TGTGCCAGCACGGGAAGTAGCGGGAGGGCGTACCAAGAGACCCAGTACTTC | CASTGSSGRAYQETQYF | TRBJ2-5 | NA | TRBV2 | TRBD2
TGTGCCACCAGTGGTTCAGCCCAGCATTTT | CATSGSAQHF | TRBJ1-5 | NA | TRBV24-1 | NA
TGCGCCAGCAGCTGGTCAAGACAGGGGGAAGAGACCCAGTACTTC | CASSWSRQGEETQYF | TRBJ2-5 | once | TRBV5-1 | TRBD1
TGCGCCAGCAGCCCGGGACTAGCGGGAGGGCGTGGAGATACGCAGTATTTT | CASSPGLAGGRGDTQYF | TRBJ2-3 | NA | TRBV5-1 | TRBD2
TGTGCCAGCAGCCAATCCACCCTGGGGGGGACTGAAGCTTTCTTT | CASSQSTLGGTEAFF | TRBJ1-1 | NA | TRBV3-1/TRBV3-2 | NA
TGTGCCAGCAGTCACGGGACAGGCTCTTGGATAGCCAAAAACATTCAGTACTTC | CASSHGTGSWIAKNIQYF | TRBJ2-4 | NA | TRBV5-6 | TRBD1
TGCGCCAGCAGCTTGGTTTTAGGGGCTGGGGCCAACGTCCTGACTTTC | CASSLVLGAGANVLTF | TRBJ2-6 | NA | TRBV5-1 | NA
TGTGCCAGCAGCCAAGACGTACAGGGTCTCATGAACACTGAAGCTTTCTTT | CASSQDVQGLMNTEAFF | TRBJ1-1 | NA | TRBV4-2 | NA
TGTGCCAGCAGCTTCCTTGGGACAGCAGATACGCAGTATTTT | CASSFLGTADTQYF | TRBJ2-3 | NA | TRBV7-3 | TRBD1
TGTGCCACCACCCACTCTGGAAACACCATATATTTT | CATTHSGNTIYF | TRBJ1-3 | NA | TRBV15 | NA
TGTGCCAGCAGCTCAGGGACTAGCGGGAGATTGACCGGGGAGCTGTTTTTT | CASSSGTSGRLTGELFF | TRBJ2-2 | NA | TRBV5-4 | TRBD2
TGCGCCAGCAGCTTCCTAGCGGGAGGAACTGAGCAGTTCTTC | CASSFLAGGTEQFF | TRBJ2-1 | NA | TRBV5-1 | TRBD2
TGCAGCGTGTCCGGGCCGGGAAACACCGGGGAGCTGTTTTTT | CSVSGPGNTGELFF | TRBJ2-2 | NA | TRBV29-1 | NA
TGTGCCAGCAGCTTAAGACTAGCTGAGACCCAGTACTTC | CASSLRLAETQYF | TRBJ2-5 | NA | TRBV7-3 | TRBD2
TGTGCCAGCAGCCTGGCGGTGGAACTAGCCAAAAACATTCAGTACTTC | CASSLAVELAKNIQYF | TRBJ2-4 | NA | TRBV25-1 | NA
TGTGCCAGCAGCCGGGACAGTGCGAGAACTGAAGCTTTCTTT | CASSRDSARTEAFF | TRBJ1-1 | NA | TRBV5-8 | TRBD1
TGTGCCAGCAGCCCGGGGACTTTCAATGAGCAGTTCTTC | CASSPGTFNEQFF | TRBJ2-1 | NA | TRBV11-2 | NA